The sequence of this T cell receptor (beta chain) was determined in a study of T cells in Graves' hyperthyroidism and ophthalmopathy. For the study at large: Once the initial diagnosis was made, peripheral blood was obtained before any treatment. Study observations and caveats: The model identified upcoming ophthalmopathy a median approximately seven months ahead of onset.

A word on this clonotype: Its antigen is as yet unknown.

Graves' hyperthyroidism qualified as stable when ophthalmopathy did not progress within 18 months. The germline V gene has CDR1 DFQATT and CDR2 SNEGSKA (reference sequence). There are 14 residues in the CDR3. V shed 5 bases, J shed 2 bases, and the junction held 4 bases outside the gene matches. The source material, RNA transcripts, was used to amplify TCR beta CDR3 regions. The HTBI primer set served for first-round RT-PCR of the TCR CDR3. Each CDR3 protein is one row after TCRdb ran MiXCR on the multiplex PCR reads. The table lists roughly 180,000 distinct CDR3 sequences, approximately 15% of them singletons.

The gene calls are TRBV20-1 and TRBJ2-5, with TRBD2 matching over 11 bases. Material for sequencing was blood. This TCR derives from a woman between 45 and 60 years old with Graves' hyperthyroidism. CDR3 sequence reads: CSALGLAEQETQYF. The DNA of the CDR3 is TGCAGTGCTTTGGGACTAGCGGAGCAAGAGACCCAGTACTTC.